The rows below give T cell receptor beta chains drawn from one sample of a study of T cells after posttransplantation cyclophosphamide. Clones were sequenced by immunoSEQ multiplex PCR, and TCRdb holds only the in-frame ones, with some missing. This table has about 47,000 clones, roughly nine tenths appearing once. Sequenced input: PBMCs. These receptors came from a woman aged 50 to 65 in good health and a related stem cell transplant donor. CDR3s include the opening cysteine and the closing phenylalanine or tryptophan.

V gene: TRBV6-5; J gene: TRBJ2-7; CDR3 protein: CASSASGKGYEQYF
V gene: TRBV19; J gene: TRBJ1-2; CDR3 protein: CASSSPGQGFYGYTF
V gene: TRBV5-1; J gene: TRBJ1-1; CDR3 protein: CASSLEVSRGNTEAFF
V gene: TRBV28; J gene: TRBJ1-2; CDR3 protein: CASSPPTGSYGYTF
V gene: TRBV2; J gene: TRBJ2-7; CDR3 protein: CASKRTGPYEQYF
V gene: TRBV5-4; J gene: TRBJ1-2; CDR3 protein: CASSPTVNYGYTF
V gene: TRBV27; J gene: TRBJ2-2; CDR3 protein: CASRDTGWTGELFF
V gene: TRBV28; J gene: TRBJ1-2; CDR3 protein: CASSPQTGYYGYTF
V gene: TRBV7-2; J gene: TRBJ2-1; CDR3 protein: CASRYSGGADNEQFF
V gene: TRBV7-9; J gene: TRBJ1-5; CDR3 protein: CASSLAHGGYQPQHF
V gene: TRBV7-9; J gene: TRBJ2-6; CDR3 protein: CASSDGIQEAGGANVLTF
V gene: TRBV27; J gene: TRBJ1-4; CDR3 protein: CASNEAGGSEKLFF
V gene: TRBV7-3; J gene: TRBJ1-1; CDR3 protein: CASSWRGGGTEAFF
V gene: TRBV4-1; J gene: TRBJ1-2; CDR3 protein: CASSQGIVLRQGLYGYTF
V gene: TRBV10-3; J gene: TRBJ2-1; CDR3 protein: CAIRGRGISYNEQFF
V gene: TRBV28; J gene: TRBJ2-7; CDR3 protein: CASRAGSTDEQYF